The sequence of this T cell receptor beta chain was determined in a study of cytotoxic CD8 clonotypes in ibrutinib-treated CLL. Study-wide context: It was after a median roughly eleven months of treatment, range 6 to 36, that response samples were taken. General study points: At baseline, clonality was higher than in age-matched healthy donors and correlated with CD8+ counts. At progression, clonality fell back toward baseline after rising at ibrutinib response.

Trimming took 4 bases from V and 0 from J, leaving 16 bases between them. Germline loops: CDR1 SGHRS, CDR2 YFSETQ. The CDR3 consists of 16 residues. Depth targeted 1 in 200,000 to 1 in 1 million T cells, averaging 10x coverage per clonotype. Sequencing was performed with immunoSEQ multiplex PCR; in TCRdb, only in-frame clones are kept and a portion is missing. The sample has over 150,000 clones; about 72% are singletons. On this clone: Its antigen is not known.

The clonotype originates from a human donor with chronic lymphocytic leukemia. The sample consisted of PBMCs, taken after 24 months of ibrutinib treatment. The chain combines TRBV5-1 with TRBJ1-1; D may be TRBD1 (5 bases). This chain's CDR3 is CASSRDEGIMNTEAFF. CDR3 DNA: TGCGCCAGCAGCCGAGACGAGGGGATTATGAACACTGAAGCTTTCTTT.